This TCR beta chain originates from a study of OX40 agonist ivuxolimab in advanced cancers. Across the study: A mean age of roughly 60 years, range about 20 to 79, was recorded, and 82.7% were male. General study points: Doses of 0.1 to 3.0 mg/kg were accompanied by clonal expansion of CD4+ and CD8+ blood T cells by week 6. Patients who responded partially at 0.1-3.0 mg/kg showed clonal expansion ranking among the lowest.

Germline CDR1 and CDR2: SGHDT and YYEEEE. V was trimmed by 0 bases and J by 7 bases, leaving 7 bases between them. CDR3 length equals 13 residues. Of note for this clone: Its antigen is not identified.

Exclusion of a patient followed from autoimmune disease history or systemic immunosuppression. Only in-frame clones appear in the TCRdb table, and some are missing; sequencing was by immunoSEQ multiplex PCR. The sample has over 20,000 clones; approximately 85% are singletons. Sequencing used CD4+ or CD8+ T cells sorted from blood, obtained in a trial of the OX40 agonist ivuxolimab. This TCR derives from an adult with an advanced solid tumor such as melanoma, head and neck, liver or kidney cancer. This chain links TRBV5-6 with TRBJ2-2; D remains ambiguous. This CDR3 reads CASSLVTYGELFF. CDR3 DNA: TGTGCCAGCAGCTTGGTGACCTACGGGGAGCTGTTTTTT.